This TCR beta chain was recorded in a study of shared clonotypes between healthy human individuals. The data were produced by immunoSEQ multiplex PCR, yet TCRdb's version contains in-frame clones alone and is incomplete. Of 110,000 or so clones listed, approximately 70% are singletons. The sequencing input was memory CD8+ T cells sorted from blood. The subset: CD45RO+ cells pooled with CCR7-negative TemRA cells. The sequence was obtained from a woman aged 30 to 39 in good health.

The CDR3 sequence: CASSAQETQYF. The CDR3 nucleotides read TGTGCCAGCAGCGCGCAAGAGACCCAGTACTTC. The chain carries TRBV7-2 and TRBJ2-5; the D is unclear. The CDR3 contains 11 residues. Trimming took 5 bases from V and 2 from J, leaving 3 bases between them. Looked up from germline, CDR1 is SGHTA and CDR2 is FQGNSA.